The T cell receptor (beta chain) described here comes from a study of blood T cells in healthy people across ages. The study, taken as a whole, reports: Shifts in expanded clonotypes may have been confounded by donor CMV status, which was unknown.

Healthy Russian Caucasian donors spanned ages about 6 to 95 years. This clonotype was detected a few times. Its cognate antigen is unknown. Primed by a sample-barcoded 5' primer and a J-beta primer mix, a second PCR proceeded for about 6 to 11 cycles. Via MiXCR, TCRdb re-called the 5' RACE reads, giving one row per CDR3 protein. The sample contains around 1.7 million distinct CDR3 sequences, roughly 27% of which appear only once. Sequenced material: blood. The source of this sequence is a woman aged 30 to 39 in good health.

CDR3 in DNA: TGTGCCAGCAGCCCCGGGGCGAGGTCGGAGCAGTTCTTC. Residues: CASSPGARSEQFF. V usage is TRBV7-9 and J usage is TRBJ2-1, with D tentatively TRBD1 or TRBD2 (5 bases each). CDR1 and CDR2 (germline): SEHNR, FQNEAQ (reference sequence). This CDR3 region has 13 residues. V was clipped by 5 bases and J by 10 bases, with 15 bases between them.